This T cell receptor beta chain was sequenced during a study of early T cells in non-severe SARS-CoV-2 infection. Study summary: The sequenced material was bulk RNA from unsorted whole blood, and its chains were unpaired. General study points: Using VDJdb, the matching emphasized anti-spike CD8 responses while missing private and CD4 specificities.

In this sample, this clonotype turned up a few times. What it recognizes is unknown. The CDR3 totals 16 residues. Germline V gives CDR1 MDHEN, CDR2 SYDVKM. V lost 4 bases and J lost 2; bases outside the gene matches: 9. Unique molecular identifiers (one per individual cDNA molecule) were attached. From the 5' RACE reads, TCRdb called clonotypes with MiXCR, one entry per CDR3 protein. The table has some 57,000 distinct CDR3 sequences, around an eighth seen once; the top ten hold approximately 4.8%. This clonotype was sampled from an adult who was a healthcare worker with PCR-confirmed SARS-CoV-2 infection or an uninfected control (not recorded which). This chain links TRBV28 with TRBJ2-3; TRBD1 matches at 7 bases. Input material: whole blood. The CDR3 loop is CASSSPGQLYTDTQYF. The CDR3 region has the DNA TGTGCCAGCAGTTCGCCGGGACAGCTCTACACAGATACGCAGTATTTT.